The rows below give T cell receptor beta chains drawn from one sample of a study of cytomegalovirus exposure and HLA in healthy donors. The protocol was immunoSEQ multiplex PCR, while the TCRdb copy is restricted to in-frame clones and leaves out a portion. The sample consists of around 190,000 clones, around 88% of them appearing once. Sample: PBMCs. The receptors stem from a woman aged 25-40 years in good health and CMV-seronegative. Both conserved end residues are part of each CDR3. The order of the fields is J gene, D gene, V gene, clone size, CDR3 protein, CDR3 DNA. A D gene is named only where the DNA matches it firmly. Clone sizes are given selectively: once, few, many, or a class where the clone is expanded.

>TRBJ2-3|TRBD2|TRBV28|.
CASSGGGSTDTQYF
TGTGCCAGCAGTGGGGGGGGTAGCACAGATACGCAGTATTTT
>TRBJ2-3|.|TRBV9|.
CASSVLSGPRGADTQYF
TGTGCCAGCAGCGTACTAAGCGGGCCCAGGGGGGCAGATACGCAGTATTTT
>TRBJ2-7|TRBD1|TRBV28|.
CASSLSDRAYEQYF
TGTGCCAGCAGTTTATCTGACAGGGCCTACGAGCAGTACTTC
>TRBJ1-1|.|TRBV10-3|.
CAISPAFNTEAFF
TGTGCCATCAGCCCTGCGTTCAACACTGAAGCTTTCTTT
>TRBJ2-2|.|TRBV10-3|.
CATGPTGWTGELFF
TGTGCCACCGGACCCACGGGATGGACCGGGGAGCTGTTTTTT
>TRBJ1-1|.|TRBV11-2|.
CASSLTAGTEAFF
TGTGCCAGCAGCCTTACTGCCGGGACTGAAGCTTTCTTT
>TRBJ2-2|.|TRBV6-6|.
CASSYGRINTGELFF
TGTGCCAGCAGTTACGGGCGAATAAACACCGGGGAGCTGTTTTTT
>TRBJ1-1|.|TRBV2|.
CASNVGRGSEAFF
TGTGCCAGCAACGTCGGCAGGGGAAGTGAAGCTTTCTTT
>TRBJ2-1|TRBD2|TRBV7-3|.
CASSPGLVNNEQFF
TGTGCCAGCAGCCCAGGACTAGTTAACAATGAGCAGTTCTTC
>TRBJ2-2|TRBD1|TRBV7-9|.
CASSGRQGKSTGELFF
TGTGCCAGCAGCGGTCGACAGGGGAAAAGTACCGGGGAGCTGTTTTTT
>TRBJ2-1|.|TRBV15|.
CATSRRQANEQFF
TGTGCCACCAGCAGGAGACAGGCAAATGAGCAGTTCTTC
>TRBJ2-3|TRBD2|TRBV5-1|.
CASSRAGSTDTQYF
TGCGCCAGCAGCCGAGCGGGGTCCACAGATACGCAGTATTTT
>TRBJ2-7|.|TRBV4-1|.
CASSQEPTYEQYF
TGCGCCAGCAGCCAAGAGCCTACCTACGAGCAGTACTTC
>TRBJ1-3|TRBD1|TRBV7-9|.
CSSSSGQGFGPGNTIYF
TGTTCCAGCAGCTCGGGACAGGGCTTTGGTCCTGGAAACACCATATATTTT
>TRBJ2-5|TRBD1|TRBV5-6|.
CASSTGTGVPETQYF
TGTGCCAGCAGCACCGGGACAGGGGTCCCGGAGACCCAGTACTTC
>TRBJ2-2|TRBD2|TRBV7-3|.
CASSLGGLAGGDTGELFF
TGTGCCAGCAGCTTAGGGGGCCTAGCGGGTGGAGACACCGGGGAGCTGTTTTTT
>TRBJ2-1|.|TRBV29-1|.
CSVERLAEQFF
TGCAGCGTTGAACGGCTAGCTGAGCAGTTCTTC
>TRBJ2-1|TRBD2|TRBV5-1|.
CASSKLGSGARKSSYNEQFF
TGCGCCAGCAGCAAGCTTGGGAGCGGGGCGAGAAAAAGCTCCTACAATGAGCAGTTCTTC
>TRBJ1-1|.|TRBV5-1|.
CASSLKGQDTEAFF
TGCGCCAGCAGCTTGAAAGGACAAGACACTGAAGCTTTCTTT
>TRBJ1-6|TRBD1|TRBV7-3|.
CASSFYRGCNSPLHF
TGTGCCAGCAGCTTCTACAGGGGCTGTAATTCACCCCTCCACTTT
>TRBJ1-5|.|TRBV5-4|once
CASSLGAGGDQPQHF
TGTGCCAGCAGCTTGGGTGCGGGGGGCGATCAGCCCCAGCATTTT
>TRBJ2-1|TRBD2|TRBV19|.
CASSLLAGGTNEQFF
TGTGCCAGTAGTCTACTAGCGGGAGGGACCAATGAGCAGTTCTTC
>TRBJ2-5|TRBD1|TRBV7-9|.
CASSPGDSQETQYF
TGTGCCAGCAGCCCAGGGGACAGTCAAGAGACCCAGTACTTC
>TRBJ2-7|TRBD1|TRBV28|.
CASSPGQSYEQYF
TGTGCCAGCAGTCCGGGACAGTCCTACGAGCAGTACTTC
>TRBJ2-7|TRBD1|TRBV4-1|once
CASSHWTGTNEQYF
TGCGCCAGCAGCCATTGGACAGGGACGAACGAGCAGTACTTC
>TRBJ2-5|TRBD2|TRBV4-2|.
CASSQVEGTSGDRETQYF
TGTGCCAGCAGCCAAGTAGAAGGGACTAGCGGGGATAGAGAGACCCAGTACTTC
>TRBJ2-7|TRBD2|TRBV28|.
CASAGLAGGPMDEQYF
TGTGCCAGCGCCGGGCTAGCGGGAGGGCCAATGGACGAGCAGTACTTC
>TRBJ1-2|TRBD1|TRBV14|.
CASSQDRTGYGYTF
TGTGCCAGCAGCCAAGATAGGACAGGCTATGGCTACACCTTC
>TRBJ2-7|TRBD1|TRBV5-4|.
CASSFGTGASYEQYF
TGTGCCAGCAGCTTCGGGACAGGGGCATCCTACGAGCAGTACTTC
>TRBJ1-4|.|TRBV6-5|.
CASSAQGFTNEKLFF
TGTGCCAGCAGTGCCCAGGGTTTCACTAATGAAAAACTGTTTTTT
>TRBJ2-5|.|TRBV18|.
CASSPPSETQYF
TGTGCCAGCTCACCACCGTCGGAGACCCAGTACTTC